What follows is one T cell receptor (beta chain) and its context. This record comes from a study of blood T cell repertoires in COVID-19. The germline CDR1 and CDR2 sequences are LNHDA and SQIVND (reference sequence). CDR3 length equals 14 residues. The V end lost 3 bases, the J end lost 4 bases, and 11 bases lay between the germline ends. Generated by immunoSEQ multiplex PCR, the TCRdb table keeps only in-frame clones and is missing some. The sample holds about half a million clones; approximately 86% are singletons and the top ten take approximately 8%. The sequenced material came from PBMCs or T cells enriched from blood (not recorded which). The J gene is TRBJ2-3, the V gene TRBV19, with a possible D match to TRBD2 (6 bases). This TCR was sampled from a woman in her fifties or sixties who had recovered from COVID-19. The CDR3 region has the DNA TGTGCCAGTAGTATCACGGGAGAGGCAGATACGCAGTATTTT. Protein product: CASSITGEADTQYF. The full variable domain, with the rest looked up from reference TRBV19 and TRBJ2-3, is DGGITQSPKYLFRKEGQNVTLSCEQNLNHDAMYWYRQDPGQGLRLIYYSQIVNDFQKGDIAEGYSVSREKKESFPLTVTSAQKNPTAFYLCASSITGEADTQYFGPGTRLTVL.